This TCR beta chain is from a study of memory CD4+ T cells and cytomegalovirus serostatus. At the level of the study: This sample comes from healthy Belgian adults, under 10 CMV seropositive, 20 to 25 seronegative.

Under the authors' procedure: Out-of-frame sequences were removed, leaving 2 million to 2.5 million distinct TCRbeta sequences. This table comes from immunoSEQ multiplex PCR, and its TCRdb copy is limited to in-frame clones, with some not included. D and trimming were read from the DNA, whereas the V and J calls and clone size are those reported in that table. The sample contains about 25,000 clones, 75% to 85% of which appear only once. Single viable CD3+CD4+CD8-CD45RO+ cells were sorted as the memory CD4+ T cells. Donors' CMV status reflects serum IgG against pp150, pp28, p38, p52. Positive selection with CD4 microbeads enriched total CD4+ T cells. The sequence came from an adult in good health and CMV-seronegative. The sequenced sample consisted of memory CD4+ T cells from blood.

The CDR3 bases are TGTGCCAGCGGGACCACAGGGGGCTGGGGCCACTCTGGGGCCAACGTCCTGACTTTC. Protein: CASGTTGGWGHSGANVLTF. The rearrangement links TRBV11-2 to TRBJ2-6, with TRBD1 matching over 9 bases. V gave up 8 bases and J gave up 0 bases; unmatched junction bases: 14. CDR1 SGHAT and CDR2 FQNNGV come from the germline V gene. The CDR3 length is 19 residues.